This T cell receptor beta chain emerged from a study of T cell changes during pregnancy in multiple sclerosis. Measured with immunoSEQ multiplex PCR; TCRdb has only the in-frame clones, and not every one. The sample contains under 55,000 clones, around 92% of which appear only once. CDR3 length equals 16 residues. Per the germline V gene, CDR1 is MNHNY and CDR2 is SVGAGI (reference sequence). V shed 5 bases and J shed 2 bases, with 16 bases lying between them. The receptor was derived from a female donor with multiple sclerosis, enrolled in a pregnancy study. Here the sequenced sample was CD4+ T cells from peripheral blood mononuclear cells, taken in the third trimester of pregnancy. The gene calls are TRBV6-6 and TRBJ1-5; the D gene is possibly TRBD1 (5 bases). CDR3 region: CASSTPTTVGNQPQHF. Here the CDR3 DNA reads TGTGCCAGCAGTACCCCTACGACAGTAGGCAATCAGCCCCAGCATTTT.